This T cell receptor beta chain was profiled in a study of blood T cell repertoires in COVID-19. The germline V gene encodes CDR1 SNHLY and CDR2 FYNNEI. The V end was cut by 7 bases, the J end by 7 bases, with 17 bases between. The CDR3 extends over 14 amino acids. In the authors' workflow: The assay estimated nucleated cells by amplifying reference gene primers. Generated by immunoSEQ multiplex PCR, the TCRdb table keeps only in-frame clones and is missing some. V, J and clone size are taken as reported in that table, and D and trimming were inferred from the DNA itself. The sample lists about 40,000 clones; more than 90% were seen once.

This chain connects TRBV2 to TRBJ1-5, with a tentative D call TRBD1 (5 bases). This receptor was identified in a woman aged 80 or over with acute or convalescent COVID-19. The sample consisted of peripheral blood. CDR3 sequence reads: CASKGQGMGQPQHF. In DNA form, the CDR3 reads TGTGCCAGCAAGGGGCAGGGCATGGGACAGCCCCAGCATTTT.